Following are 15 T cell receptor beta chains from one sample sequenced in a study of shared clonotypes between healthy human individuals. Generated by immunoSEQ multiplex PCR, the TCRdb table keeps only in-frame clones and is missing some. The table has about 2,500,000 clones, roughly nine tenths seen once. Sequencing used naive CD4+ T cells sorted from blood. Documented subset: CD45RA+ positively selected. The receptor source for this set is a man aged 18-30 years in good health.

This chain uses TRBV18 with TRBJ2-7; D is possibly TRBD2 (5 bases). Trimming took off 6 bases at V and 6 bases at J, with 15 bases between the two ends. This CDR3 is 13 amino acids long. Germline CDR1 is KGHSH and CDR2 is LQKENI. The CDR3 region has the DNA TGTGCCAGCTCGTATAGCGAGGAAGGCGAGCAGTACTTC. The encoded protein is CASSYSEEGEQYF.

The chain couples TRBV30 to TRBJ2-2, with D perhaps TRBD1 (6 bases). The germline V and J ends were trimmed by 1 base and 7 bases, with 16 bases remaining between them. CDR3 size: 15 residues. CDR1 and CDR2 (germline): GTSNPN, SVGIG (reference sequence). The CDR3 sequence is CAWSGPQGVVGELFF. CDR3 sequence (DNA): TGTGCCTGGAGTGGCCCACAGGGTGTTGTCGGGGAGCTGTTTTTT.

The chain joins TRBV5-6 to TRBJ2-2; D not resolved. Trimming pared 4 bases from V and 8 bases from J, leaving 12 bases between. This CDR3 has 13 amino acids. Germline V gene sequence: CDR1 SGHDT, CDR2 YYEEEE. Here the CDR3 reads CASSAVRAGELFF. The CDR3, as DNA: TGTGCCAGCAGCGCTGTTAGGGCGGGGGAGCTGTTTTTT.

The rearrangement uses TRBV10-3 and TRBJ1-1; no firm D call. The ends were cut back, 10 bases at V and 1 base at J, with 16 bases in the middle. Germline CDR1 ENHRY, CDR2 SYGVKD. This CDR3 contains 14 residues. DNA of the CDR3: TGTGCCACCACAACAGCTTTTGCGAACACTGAAGCTTTCTTT. Translation: CATTTAFANTEAFF.

This clone was recorded a few times. V usage is TRBV7-8 and J usage is TRBJ1-5; D ambiguous. Germline CDR1 SGHVS, CDR2 FQNEAQ. The ends were cut back, 3 bases at V and 3 bases at J, with 3 bases in the middle. The CDR3 consists of 12 residues. The CDR3 coding sequence is TGTGCCAGCAGCTTCCCCAATCAGCCCCAGCATTTT. It codes for CASSFPNQPQHF.

This clone was recorded once. Other DNA sequences within the sample encode an identical CDR3. The gene calls are TRBV5-1 and TRBJ2-6; D gene uncertain. The ends were cut back, 0 bases at V and 4 bases at J, with 5 bases in the middle. This CDR3 contains 14 residues. Per the germline V gene, CDR1 is SGHRS and CDR2 is YFSETQ. CDR3 coding DNA: TGCGCCAGCAGCTTGGTAGCCGGGGCCAACGTCCTGACTTTC. Residues: CASSLVAGANVLTF. The full variable domain, with the rest looked up from reference TRBV5-1 and TRBJ2-6, is KAGVTQTPRYLIKTRGQQVTLSCSPISGHRSVSWYQQTPGQGLQFLFEYFSETQRNKGNFPGRFSGRQFSNSRSEMNVSTLELGDSALYLCASSLVAGANVLTFGAGSRLTVL.

This clone was detected once. The sample holds other DNA sequences that translate to the same CDR3. The chain couples TRBV7-2 to TRBJ2-7, with 9 nucleotides matching TRBD2. CDR1 and CDR2 (germline): SGHTA, FQGNSA. V trimming: 1 base; J trimming: 2 bases; junction bases outside the gene matches: 3. This CDR3 spans 15 amino acids. CDR3 nucleotides: TGTGCCAGCAGCTTAGATTTAGCGGGAGCCTACGAGCAGTACTTC. Its protein is CASSLDLAGAYEQYF.

The rearrangement links TRBV10-3 to TRBJ2-1; tentatively, D is TRBD1 (6 bases). Germline V lookup: CDR1 ENHRY, CDR2 SYGVKD. V lost 10 bases, J lost 2 bases, and 9 bases lay in between. CDR3 length equals 12 residues. This CDR3 is CANRDTYNEQFF. In DNA, the CDR3 is TGTGCCAACCGGGACACCTACAATGAGCAGTTCTTC.

The chain couples TRBV4-1 to TRBJ1-4; a weak D match, TRBD1 (5 bases). CDR1 MGHRA and CDR2 YSYEKL come from the germline V gene. This CDR3 comprises 17 residues. The V gene lost 1 base and the J gene lost 2 bases, with 14 bases spanning the gap. CDR3 in DNA: TGCGCCAGCAGCCAAGGAGGGGTTGTGGGGACTAATGAAAAACTGTTTTTT. Its protein is CASSQGGVVGTNEKLFF.

This clone has just one count. This chain joins TRBV5-1 and TRBJ1-2, with D perhaps matching TRBD1 (6 bases). Germline V CDR1 and CDR2: SGHRS, YFSETQ. V was pared by 0 bases and J by 9 bases, with 18 bases between. The CDR3 is 15 amino acids. This CDR3 is CASSLEPGAARSYTF. The CDR3 DNA reads TGCGCCAGCAGCTTGGAACCGGGGGCGGCTCGAAGCTACACCTTC.

J is TRBJ2-1 and V is TRBV15; D unclear. Germline V gene data show CDR1 as LNHNV and CDR2 as YYDKDF (reference sequence). CDR3 size: 15 residues. The V gene lost 3 bases and the J gene lost 2 bases, with 11 bases spanning the gap. The CDR3 here is CATSSERVPYNEQFF. DNA for the CDR3: TGTGCCACCAGCAGCGAGCGAGTCCCCTACAATGAGCAGTTCTTC.

This rearrangement joins TRBV19 to TRBJ1-5; tentative D call: TRBD1 (5 bases). The CDR3 totals 14 residues. Trimming took 1 base from V and 6 from J, leaving 10 bases between them. Germline V gene sequence: CDR1 LNHDA, CDR2 SQIVND (reference sequence). The CDR3 nucleotides read TGTGCCAGTAGTATAGCGCTCGGGGCTCAGCCCCAGCATTTT. This codes for CASSIALGAQPQHF.

This chain connects TRBV6-5 to TRBJ2-7; the D is unclear. The V gene's germline CDR1 is MNHEY and CDR2 SVGAGI. This CDR3 region has 16 residues. V was cut by 0 bases and J by 3 bases, with 15 bases left in between. CDR3 coding DNA: TGTGCCAGCAGTTACTCGAAGTTCGGCAGGAACTACGAGCAGTACTTC. Protein product: CASSYSKFGRNYEQYF.

The V gene is TRBV2, the J gene TRBJ1-2, with D tentatively TRBD1 (5 bases). CDR3 length: 16 amino acids. V lost 0 bases and J lost 7, with 18 bases in between. Germline assignment: CDR1 SNHLY and CDR2 FYNNEI. CDR3 DNA: TGTGCCAGCAGTGAAGCGCTTGGGTCCACTAGGGGTGGCTACACCTTC. Amino acids: CASSEALGSTRGGYTF.

V usage is TRBV11-2 and J usage is TRBJ2-1; 12 bases are a match to TRBD2. Germline V lookup: CDR1 SGHAT, CDR2 FQNNGV. The CDR3 spans 16 residues. V lost 6 bases to trimming and J lost 4 bases; unmatched junction nucleotides: 7. This chain's CDR3 is CASSSTSGSTYNEQFF. CDR3 bases: TGTGCCAGCAGTTCGACTAGCGGGAGTACTTACAATGAGCAGTTCTTC.